Listed below are T cell receptor beta chains from one sample, sequenced in a study of regulatory T cells in long-lasting Graves disease. TCRdb re-derived calls from the multiplex PCR reads in MiXCR, one entry per CDR3 protein. In the table there are 200,000 to 300,000 distinct CDR3 sequences, just over 20% of which are singletons. This material consisted of peripheral blood mononuclear cells (PBMCs), taken at new diagnosis, from a patient treated with antithyroid drugs. The receptors were gathered from a female donor with Graves disease. Each CDR3 is given with its conserved first and last residue. The D gene is left open where the match is weak. A clone size is listed for some rows: how often the clone was seen (once, few, many), or a class if it is expanded.

TGTGCCAGCAGCGCTGAACCGGGCCACACTAACTATGGCTACACCTTC	CASSAEPGHTNYGYTF	TRBV7-3	TRBJ1-2	many	NA
TGTGCCATCAGTAAGAAACTTAGCGGGGGGGCCGGTGAGCAGTTCTTC	CAISKKLSGGAGEQFF	TRBV10-3	TRBJ2-1	few	TRBD2
TGTGCCAGCAGTGAATTGCGGCAGCAAGAGACCCAGTACTTC	CASSELRQQETQYF	TRBV2	TRBJ2-5	many	NA
TGTGCCAGCAGGCACTCCGGGACTCCCTCCGGGAATAGAAACACTGAAGCTTTCTTT	CASRHSGTPSGNRNTEAFF	TRBV6-2/TRBV6-3	TRBJ1-1	few	NA
TGTGCCAGCAGTTACTCGCCGGCCACAGGGGAGAAGGAGACCCAGTACTTC	CASSYSPATGEKETQYF	TRBV6-2/TRBV6-3	TRBJ2-5	many	TRBD1
TGTGCCAGCAGTTGGTATAGGAATTCACCCCTCCACTTT	CASSWYRNSPLHF	TRBV12-3/TRBV12-4	TRBJ1-6	few	NA
TGCAGTGCTAGGGGGCTAGGGGGGACAGATACGCAGTATTTT	CSARGLGGTDTQYF	TRBV20-1	TRBJ2-3	many	NA
TGTGCCAGCAGCCCCGAGACTAGCGGACCAAGCACAGATACGCAGTATTTT	CASSPETSGPSTDTQYF	TRBV7-6	TRBJ2-3	NA	TRBD2
TGTGCCAGCAGTCCCGGGACACGGACTGAAAACACTGAAGCTTTCTTT	CASSPGTRTENTEAFF	TRBV28	TRBJ1-1	NA	NA
TGTGCCAGCAGCGTCGGGGAGACCCAGTACTTC	CASSVGETQYF	TRBV7-2	TRBJ2-5	many	NA
TGTGCCAGCAGCTTGCCGGGACCTTCAAATAACAATGAGCAGTTCTTC	CASSLPGPSNNNEQFF	TRBV7-9	TRBJ2-1	few	NA
TGTGCCATCAGGGGACAGGGGGAGAATCAGCCCCAGCATTTT	CAIRGQGENQPQHF	TRBV10-3	TRBJ1-5	NA	TRBD1
TGTGCCAGCTCAGGACTAGCGGCCACAGATACGCAGTATTTT	CASSGLAATDTQYF	TRBV18	TRBJ2-3	many	TRBD2
TGCAGCGGACGACTAGCGCCCGGGGAGCTGTTTTTT	CSGRLAPGELFF	TRBV29-1	TRBJ2-2	few	TRBD2
TGTGCCAGCAGGGAAGTGGAGACCCAGTACTTC	CASREVETQYF	TRBV6-2/TRBV6-3	TRBJ2-5	few	NA
TGTGCCAGCAGTTTAGCGAGAACAGGCGCAGATACGCAGTATTTT	CASSLARTGADTQYF	TRBV12-3/TRBV12-4	TRBJ2-3	NA	NA
TGTGCCAGCAGCCTTAATAGCGGGGCAGGCGAGCAGTACTTC	CASSLNSGAGEQYF	TRBV6-1	TRBJ2-7	few	TRBD2
TGTGCCAGCAGTGACGGGACTCCAATGGGAGATACGCAGTATTTT	CASSDGTPMGDTQYF	TRBV6-4	TRBJ2-3	few	NA
TGTGCCAGTAGAGAATTGGAGAACCGGGACAGGGGAGGATCCATATATTTT	CASRELENRDRGGSIYF	TRBV19	TRBJ1-3	NA	TRBD1
TGTGCCAGCAGCCAGGGGTCCCAAGAGACCCAGTACTTC	CASSQGSQETQYF	TRBV16	TRBJ2-5	many	NA
TGCGCCAGCAGCCTGAGGGAGGGCCTGGGGACCGGGGAGCTGTTTTTT	CASSLREGLGTGELFF	TRBV4-3	TRBJ2-2	few	TRBD2
TGTGCCAGCAGCCAAGTTTTTCTTCGAGGTGTGACAGGGGAAGATACGCAGTATTTT	CASSQVFLRGVTGEDTQYF	TRBV14	TRBJ2-3	NA	TRBD1
TGTGCCAGCAGCCAAAGCGGGGGGAGAACAGATACGCAGTATTTT	CASSQSGGRTDTQYF	TRBV11-2	TRBJ2-3	many	TRBD2
TGTGCCAGCAAACGGGGGAGTGCAGATACGCAGTATTTT	CASKRGSADTQYF	TRBV5-4	TRBJ2-3	NA	NA
TGTGCCAGCAGGTCAGGGGTGCCTAATGAAAAACTGTTTTTT	CASRSGVPNEKLFF	TRBV28	TRBJ1-4	NA	NA
TGTGCCAGCAGCGCGAACCTAGCGGGGGAACAAGAGACCCAGTACTTC	CASSANLAGEQETQYF	TRBV9	TRBJ2-5	few	TRBD2
TGTGCCAGCAGCTTCGGACCGTCCTACAATGAGCAGTTCTTC	CASSFGPSYNEQFF	TRBV11-2	TRBJ2-1	many	NA
TGTGCCAGCAGCCGCCTTGCAGGGGGTGTGGGGCAGTTCTTC	CASSRLAGGVGQFF	TRBV6-1	TRBJ2-1	NA	TRBD1
TGCGCCAGCAGCCAGAGGGCAGGCCCTTCTGGGGCCAACGTCCTGACTTTC	CASSQRAGPSGANVLTF	TRBV4-3	TRBJ2-6	NA	NA
TGTGCCAGCAGCTCCAGCGCAATTTCCGGGGAGCTGTTTTTT	CASSSSAISGELFF	TRBV7-3	TRBJ2-2	few	NA